This paragraph covers one TCR beta chain sequence. The data were obtained in a study of blood T cell repertoires in COVID-19. Looking at the study overall: Samples taken during acute and convalescent COVID-19 were collected in the United States, Italy and Spain.

Trimming removed 0 bases from V and 7 bases from J, with 7 bases in between. Germline CDR1 MNHEY, CDR2 SVGEGT. The CDR3 runs to 12 residues. In the authors' methods: Reference gene primer amplification yielded estimated nucleated cell counts. The repertoire was sequenced with immunoSEQ multiplex PCR; TCRdb's copy has only in-frame clones and lacks some. The V and J calls and clone size were taken over from that table, and D and trimming were inferred from the DNA. The table shows under 80,000 clones, with roughly 92% occurring only once. The receptor comes from a human donor in a cohort sampled during active COVID-19. The source material was peripheral blood. The V gene is TRBV6-2 or TRBV6-3, the J gene TRBJ2-7; D unclear. CDR3 sequence reads: CASSYSRGEQYF. The CDR3, as DNA: TGTGCCAGCAGTTACTCGAGAGGAGAGCAGTACTTC.